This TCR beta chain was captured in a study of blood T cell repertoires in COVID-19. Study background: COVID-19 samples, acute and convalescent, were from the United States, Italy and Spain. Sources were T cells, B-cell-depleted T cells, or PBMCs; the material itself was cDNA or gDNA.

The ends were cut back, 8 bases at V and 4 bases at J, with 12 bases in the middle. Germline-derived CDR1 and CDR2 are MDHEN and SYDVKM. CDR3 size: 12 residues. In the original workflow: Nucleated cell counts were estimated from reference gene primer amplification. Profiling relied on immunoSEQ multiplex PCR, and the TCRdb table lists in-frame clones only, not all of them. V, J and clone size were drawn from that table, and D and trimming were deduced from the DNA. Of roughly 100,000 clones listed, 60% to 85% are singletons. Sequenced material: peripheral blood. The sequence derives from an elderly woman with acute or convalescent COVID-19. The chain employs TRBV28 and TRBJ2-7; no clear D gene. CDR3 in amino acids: CASGQEGYEQYF. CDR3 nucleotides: TGTGCCAGCGGCCAGGAAGGATACGAGCAGTACTTC.